A selection of T cell receptor beta chains follows, all from one sample in a study of beta chain features in type 1 diabetes. Only in-frame clones appear in the TCRdb table, and some are missing; sequencing was by immunoSEQ multiplex PCR. The sample yields 640,000 or so clones, roughly 12% seen once. The sequenced material came from naive CD4+ T cells from blood. Every receptor here comes from a young man with type 1 diabetes. The CDR3 runs from the conserved cysteine through the conserved F or W. D genes are given only for firm matches. Clone size is stated in some rows and not others, as once, few, many or a class when expanded.

>TRBV7-8|.|TRBJ2-6|.
CASSLEIGVSGANVLTF
TGTGCCAGCAGCTTAGAGATAGGGGTCTCTGGGGCCAACGTCCTGACTTTC
>TRBV9|.|TRBJ2-2|.
CASSPRGGAAPPGELFF
TGTGCCAGCAGCCCGCGGGGCGGGGCTGCTCCCCCCGGGGAGCTGTTTTTT
>TRBV7-9|.|TRBJ2-1|few
CASSLGGRNEQFF
TGTGCCAGCAGCTTGGGGGGGCGCAATGAGCAGTTCTTC
>TRBV5-8|.|TRBJ2-4|few
CASSVFGSKAKNIQYF
TGTGCCAGCAGCGTCTTCGGGTCTAAAGCCAAAAACATTCAGTACTTC
>TRBV30|TRBD1|TRBJ1-2|.
CAWSVTRGTDF
TGTGCCTGGAGTGTAACCCGGGGGACAGATTTC
>TRBV7-9|.|TRBJ2-1|.
CASSPTVYNEQFF
TGTGCCAGCAGCCCGACAGTCTACAATGAGCAGTTCTTC
>TRBV7-3|TRBD1|TRBJ1-1|.
CASSPGQASSVAFF
TGTGCCAGCAGCCCTGGACAGGCTAGCTCGGTTGCTTTCTTT
>TRBV25-1|.|TRBJ2-7|.
CASSETASSYEQYF
TGTGCCAGCAGTGAAACAGCAAGCTCCTACGAGCAGTACTTC
>TRBV2|TRBD1|TRBJ2-1|few
CASSDRGSSSYNEQFF
TGTGCCAGCAGCGACAGGGGGTCATCTTCCTACAATGAGCAGTTCTTC
>TRBV9|.|TRBJ1-5|few
CASSVGSGGDQPQHF
TGTGCCAGCAGCGTAGGATCCGGGGGCGATCAGCCCCAGCATTTT
>TRBV6-1|.|TRBJ1-6|.
CASSPRQSPNSPLHF
TGTGCCAGCAGCCCCCGACAGAGCCCTAATTCACCCCTCCACTTT
>TRBV15|.|TRBJ2-2|few
CATSRDILANTGELFF
TGTGCCACCAGCAGAGATATTTTGGCGAACACCGGGGAGCTGTTTTTT
>TRBV30|TRBD1|TRBJ1-4|.
CAWRNQDRGHEKLFF
TGTGCCTGGAGGAATCAGGACAGGGGGCATGAAAAACTGTTTTTT
>TRBV9|.|TRBJ2-1|.
CASSVGAPAGNEQFF
TGTGCCAGCAGCGTAGGGGCCCCCGCGGGCAATGAGCAGTTCTTC
>TRBV2|.|TRBJ2-3|.
CASTGTQSTDTQYF
TGTGCCAGCACGGGGACGCAGAGCACAGATACGCAGTATTTT
>TRBV5-1|TRBD1|TRBJ2-1|.
CASSLRQGQSDEQFF
TGCGCCAGCAGCTTACGACAGGGTCAGTCCGATGAGCAGTTCTTC
>TRBV18|.|TRBJ2-1|few
CASSPPLRVLHNEQFF
TGTGCCAGCTCACCTCCCCTTAGGGTGCTCCACAATGAGCAGTTCTTC
>TRBV6-5|TRBD1|TRBJ1-1|.
CATPSRTGLGTEAFF
TGTGCCACCCCGTCACGGACAGGTCTGGGCACTGAAGCTTTCTTT
>TRBV11-2|.|TRBJ2-1|.
CASSLLSSAEIINEQFF
TGTGCCAGCAGCTTATTAAGCTCGGCAGAAATTATTAATGAGCAGTTCTTC
>TRBV19|.|TRBJ1-2|few
CASSIKQQGDGYTF
TGTGCCAGTAGTATAAAACAACAGGGAGATGGCTACACCTTC
>TRBV7-6|.|TRBJ2-5|.
CASSLAYQETQYF
TGTGCCAGCAGCTTAGCGTACCAAGAGACCCAGTACTTC
>TRBV19|TRBD1|TRBJ1-2|few
CASSPAGQLFYGYTF
TGTGCCAGTAGTCCCGCGGGACAGCTTTTCTATGGCTACACCTTC
>TRBV6-1|TRBD1|TRBJ2-5|.
CASSEVSGTDLQETQYF
TGTGCCAGCAGTGAAGTCTCCGGGACAGACCTCCAAGAGACCCAGTACTTC
>TRBV7-2|.|TRBJ1-6|.
CASSPQWGFGGSPLHF
TGTGCCAGCAGCCCCCAATGGGGCTTTGGGGGTTCACCCCTCCACTTT
>TRBV28|.|TRBJ2-7|.
CASSLSSRGPYEQYF
TGTGCCAGCAGTTTATCTTCGCGGGGGCCCTACGAGCAGTACTTC
>TRBV6-5|TRBD2|TRBJ2-5|.
CASRPREGQTQYF
TGTGCCAGCAGACCAAGGGAGGGGCAGACCCAGTACTTC
>TRBV5-1|TRBD1|TRBJ2-7|few
CASSYTGTGASEQYF
TGCGCCAGCAGTTATACCGGGACAGGGGCCTCCGAGCAGTACTTC
>TRBV4-1|TRBD1|TRBJ1-5|.
CASSQVDRDNQPQHF
TGCGCCAGCAGCCAAGTGGACAGGGATAATCAGCCCCAGCATTTT
>TRBV29-1|TRBD1|TRBJ1-3|.
CSVVQGALNTIYF
TGCAGCGTTGTCCAGGGGGCCTTAAACACCATATATTTT
>TRBV5-1|.|TRBJ1-1|.
CASSWDGENTEAFF
TGCGCCAGCAGCTGGGACGGAGAAAACACTGAAGCTTTCTTT
>TRBV10-3|.|TRBJ1-2|.
CAISRPGDGYTF
TGTGCCATCAGTCGTCCAGGGGATGGCTACACCTTC
>TRBV5-1|.|TRBJ1-5|.
CASSGGSGQPQHF
TGCGCCAGCAGCGGGGGGTCGGGTCAGCCCCAGCATTTT
>TRBV6-5|TRBD1|TRBJ2-2|.
CASSSGTGWELFF
TGTGCCAGCAGTTCCGGGACAGGCTGGGAGCTGTTTTTT
>TRBV30|TRBD1|TRBJ1-4|.
CAWNLYRGNEKLFF
TGTGCCTGGAACCTGTACAGGGGGAATGAAAAACTGTTTTTT
>TRBV7-9|.|TRBJ1-3|.
CASSLVGAGLGNTIYF
TGTGCCAGCAGCTTGGTCGGGGCCGGTCTCGGAAACACCATATATTTT
>TRBV4-1|TRBD1|TRBJ2-5|.
CASSQGTGGIVGETQYF
TGCGCCAGCAGCCAAGGGACAGGGGGCATCGTCGGAGAGACCCAGTACTTC
>TRBV6-1|.|TRBJ2-3|few
CASSEMDSSTDTQYF
TGTGCCAGCAGTGAGATGGACAGTAGCACAGATACGCAGTATTTT
>TRBV19|.|TRBJ2-5|.
CASSISRGETQYF
TGTGCCAGTAGTATATCCCGGGGTGAGACCCAGTACTTC
>TRBV10-3|TRBD1|TRBJ1-6|.
CAISESGTGGNSPLHF
TGTGCCATCAGTGAGTCGGGGACAGGGGGCAATTCACCCCTCCACTTT
>TRBV30|.|TRBJ2-7|.
CASEDSEAYEQYF
TGTGCCTCAGAGGACAGTGAGGCCTACGAGCAGTACTTC
>TRBV2|.|TRBJ2-1|few
CASSDRDLWSNEQFF
TGTGCCAGCAGTGACCGGGACCTCTGGAGCAATGAGCAGTTCTTC
>TRBV27|.|TRBJ1-6|.
CASMRGQGSYNSPLHF
TGTGCCAGCATGAGAGGCCAGGGCTCCTATAATTCACCCCTCCACTTT
>TRBV5-1|.|TRBJ1-6|few
CASSLDETSSYNSPLHF
TGCGCCAGCAGCTTGGATGAAACTAGCTCCTATAATTCACCCCTCCACTTT
>TRBV6-5|.|TRBJ2-7|few
CASSLAPSQGEQYF
TGTGCCAGCAGTTTGGCCCCGAGCCAGGGCGAGCAGTACTTC
>TRBV6-5|TRBD1|TRBJ2-1|.
CASARGRDNEQFF
TGTGCCAGTGCCAGGGGGCGCGACAATGAGCAGTTCTTC
>TRBV7-2|.|TRBJ1-5|.
CASSLVGGPSNQPQHF
TGTGCCAGCAGCTTAGTGGGGGGACCTAGCAATCAGCCCCAGCATTTT
>TRBV5-4|TRBD1|TRBJ2-1|few
CASSLTGGLYNEQFF
TGTGCCAGCAGCCTGACAGGGGGGTTATACAATGAGCAGTTCTTC
>TRBV5-1|TRBD1|TRBJ2-5|.
CASSLGQGYETQYF
TGCGCCAGCAGCCTAGGACAGGGGTATGAGACCCAGTACTTC
>TRBV6-6|.|TRBJ2-5|few
CASSYSSGETQYF
TGTGCCAGCAGTTACTCGTCGGGGGAGACCCAGTACTTC
>TRBV28|.|TRBJ2-4|few
CASRQQGRDIQYF
TGTGCCAGCAGACAACAGGGCAGGGACATTCAGTACTTC
>TRBV7-2|.|TRBJ1-3|.
CASSNQGGNTIYF
TGTGCCAGCAGCAACCAAGGAGGAAACACCATATATTTT
>TRBV7-9|.|TRBJ2-4|.
CASSQQDNIQYF
TGTGCCAGCAGCCAACAGGATAACATTCAGTACTTC